Sequencing of this T cell receptor (beta chain) was carried out in a study of blood T cell repertoires in COVID-19. The protocol was immunoSEQ multiplex PCR, while the TCRdb copy is restricted to in-frame clones and leaves out a portion. Of more than 250,000 clones in the sample, nearly 90% are singletons; the top ten hold roughly 1.5%. Participants had their cohort set by participant-reported clinical history. The length of the CDR3 is 14 residues. The germline CDR1 and CDR2 sequences are SGHAT and FQNNGV. V was clipped by 3 bases and J by 2 bases; unmatched bases: 1. What was sequenced was PBMCs or T cells enriched from blood (not recorded which). The TCR originated in a woman in her late teens or twenties with acute COVID-19. The chain recombines TRBV11-2 with TRBJ2-3; 8 nucleotides match TRBD2. The CDR3 reads CASSFSGTTDTQYF. The CDR3 DNA follows: TGTGCCAGCAGCTTTAGCGGGACCACAGATACGCAGTATTTT.